This TCR beta chain was captured by sequencing in a study of T cells in Graves' hyperthyroidism and ophthalmopathy (dated by TCRdb to about 2019). Regarding the research as a whole: Peripheral blood was collected at initial diagnosis, before any treatment. TCR V-J signatures able to tell the groups apart were searched for in a discovery cohort of approximately 95 patients, of whom over 40 had Graves' ophthalmopathy and around 57 had stable Graves' hyperthyroidism. Prospective prediction of ophthalmopathy was tested in an independent validation cohort of 18 to 20 hyperthyroidism patients and around 16 patients who later progressed to ophthalmopathy. The approximately 100 discovery patients were randomly split 7:3 into training and test sets. In addition, the study compared T-cell repertoires in thyroid tissue and in blood from several Graves' hyperthyroidism patients. After sampling, hyperthyroidism patients received methimazole starting at 30 mg daily, and ophthalmopathy patients received high-dose intravenous methylprednisolone. The paper describes TCR Vbeta CDR3 sequencing of some 130 peripheral blood samples, made up of some 42 ophthalmopathy patients, roughly 75 hyperthyroidism patients and 17 progressor patients.

The TCR beta CDR3 regions were amplified from RNA transcripts. The TCR CDR3 was subjected to a first round of RT-PCR using the HTBI primer set and the Qiagen OneStep RT-PCR kit. Libraries were constructed in a second round of multiplex PCR, after which size selection and purification were carried out. Paired-end sequencing of the libraries was performed with 100 bp reads on an Illumina HiSeq2000. In the original analysis: Raw data were processed with SOAPnuke, discarding reads with adapters, uncalled bases, mean Phred below 15, or no exact constant-primer or identifier match. High-quality paired reads were merged using COPE v1.2.5, and each unique nucleotide sequence was defined as a clonotype. Clonotypes were aligned to IMGT TRBV, TRBD and TRBJ reference segments using MiTCR v1.1. The analysis was restricted to V-J combinations with a frequency above 0.0001, which together covered roughly 99% of the repertoires. The TCS score was defined as F50 (clonal expansion) divided by E x V (chaos), with BLOSUM62-based TCRdist calculated between CDR3 peptides within each V-J. Welch's t-statistics and random forest reduced fewer than 550 V-J features to fewer than 15, which were used in a naive Bayes classifier (R e1071). Starting from the raw public reads, TCRdb applied fastp trimming at Q25, assembled clones with MiXCR and retained in-frame beta chains. A single entry per CDR3 protein holds the most common genes and DNA from its merged rows. The V and J calls shown here were made by TCRdb, not taken from the authors' results. The sample table contains approximately 740,000 distinct CDR3 sequences; only one count was recorded for 13% to 15% of them. The ten top clones hold about a tenth of the sample.

Graves' hyperthyroidism was defined as stable when no progression to ophthalmopathy occurred over 18 months of follow-up. Hyperthyroidism patients were newly diagnosed, with disease duration under 2 months, and aged 18 to 65 years. Exclusion was applied to patients with uncontrolled infections, other autoimmune diseases, pregnancy or lactation. Diagnoses were based on clinical symptoms, serum thyroxine and TRAb, thyroid ultrasound and orbital computed tomography. PBMCs were separated from roughly 10 ml of fresh peripheral blood using Ficoll-Paque density gradient centrifugation. Trizol reagent was used to extract total RNA, and RNA quality was then checked on an Agilent 2100 Bioanalyzer. Notes on this clonotype: Its antigen has not been determined. The sample holds no much larger clone one base away, and base qualities are not on file.

The paper's findings and limits, for the study overall: A model built on a 13 V-J signature distinguished ophthalmopathy from stable hyperthyroidism, reaching roughly 88% sensitivity and approximately 81% specificity in cross-validation and 80%/75% in testing. Most expanded thyroid clonotypes (frequency above 0.001) were also found in blood, which suggests that blood repertoires may mirror thyroid immune responses. No statistical method was used to fix the sample size in advance, and group allocation was not hidden from the investigators. During validation, the model predicted progression to ophthalmopathy a median of approximately 7 months ahead of onset, with more than 55% sensitivity and roughly 72% specificity.

V loses 3 bases of germline sequence and J loses 5 bases, and the interval between the two ends is 11 bases. The CDR3 holds 14 amino acids from the cysteine to the phenylalanine. Of all the DNA, just the CDR3 is kept, 42 bases in frame from base 1. Via the germline V gene, CDR1 is MNHGY and CDR2 SVAAGI. Recombination connected TRBV6-9 to TRBJ1-5; a tentative D match to TRBD1 spans 5 bases. Sequencing input: blood. This receptor was identified in a woman between 18 and 30 years old with Graves' hyperthyroidism. This receptor carries the CDR3 CASSYGGRDQPQHF. The DNA is as follows: TGTGCCAGCAGTTACGGGGGTCGGGATCAGCCCCAGCATTTT.